This TCR beta chain came from a study of blood T cell repertoires in COVID-19. Background on the study: The origin of the acute and convalescent COVID-19 samples was the United States, Italy and Spain. Sources were T cells, B-cell-depleted T cells, or PBMCs; the material itself was cDNA or gDNA.

V lost 0 bases and J lost 4; bases outside the gene matches: 6. CDR3 length equals 16 residues. Germline CDR1 reads SGHNT; CDR2 reads YYREEE (reference sequence). Source study methods: Estimated nucleated cell counts came from reference gene primer amplification. TCRdb's copy holds only in-frame clones and misses some; the assay was immunoSEQ multiplex PCR. V and J calls and clone size are given by that table; D and trimming were obtained from the DNA. The sample lists roughly 200,000 clones; about nine tenths were seen once. This clone was seen a single time. Sequencing was performed on peripheral blood. The origin of this receptor is a man in his forties with acute or convalescent COVID-19. V gene TRBV5-4 combines with J gene TRBJ2-1, with 8 positions matching TRBD2. CDR3 nucleotide sequence: TGTGCCAGCAGCTTGGTATTAGCGGGGCTTTACAATGAGCAGTTCTTC. Its translation is CASSLVLAGLYNEQFF.